These 30 T cell receptor beta chains were all obtained from the same sample, sequenced in a study of T cell changes during pregnancy in multiple sclerosis. The method was immunoSEQ multiplex PCR; TCRdb's version includes in-frame clones alone and lacks a portion of them. The sample has fewer than 40,000 clones; roughly 90% are singletons. Source: CD8+ T cells from peripheral blood mononuclear cells, taken in the first trimester of pregnancy. These receptor sequences come from a female donor with multiple sclerosis, enrolled in a pregnancy study.

The gene calls are TRBV11-2 and TRBJ1-5; TRBD1 might be the D (5 bases). Per the germline V gene, CDR1 is SGHAT and CDR2 is FQNNGV. V was cut by 3 bases and J by 4 bases, with 7 bases left in between. The CDR3 runs 13 residues. The CDR3 loop is CASSLGQNQPQHF. CDR3 bases: TGTGCCAGCAGCTTGGGGCAAAATCAGCCCCAGCATTTT.

This clone was observed a handful of times. The J gene is TRBJ2-1, the V gene TRBV2; TRBD1 matches 9 bases. V dropped 6 bases and J dropped 4; count of bases not matched to a gene: 7. CDR1 SNHLY and CDR2 FYNNEI come from the germline V gene. CDR3 length: 15 amino acids. The CDR3 sequence is CASSAGTGLYNEQFF. DNA for the CDR3: TGTGCCAGCAGCGCCGGGACAGGGCTTTACAATGAGCAGTTCTTC.

The chain joins TRBV4-3 to TRBJ2-1; D uncertain. Germline assignment: CDR1 LGHNA and CDR2 YSLEER. V was pared by 1 base and J by 0 bases, with 4 bases between. This CDR3 is built from 14 residues. CDR3 in amino acids: CASSQGSSYNEQFF. The CDR3 bases are TGCGCCAGCAGCCAAGGCAGCTCCTACAATGAGCAGTTCTTC.

The J gene is TRBJ1-2, the V gene TRBV27; no firm D call. V shed 0 bases and J shed 0 bases, with 5 bases lying between them. Germline V gene sequence: CDR1 MNHEY, CDR2 SMNVEV (reference sequence). This CDR3 region has 14 residues. CDR3 nucleotides: TGTGCCAGCAGTTTATCCCCAGCTAACTATGGCTACACCTTC. Residues: CASSLSPANYGYTF.

V usage is TRBV5-4 and J usage is TRBJ2-7, with 11 bases lining up with TRBD2. J was trimmed by 6 bases and V by 0 bases; bases with no gene match: 11. The CDR3 consists of 17 residues. CDR1 is SGHNT, CDR2 YYREEE, per germline (reference sequence). CDR3 DNA: TGTGCCAGCAGCTTGGAAGTAGCGGGAGGGCCTGAGGTCGAGCAGTACTTC. It codes for CASSLEVAGGPEVEQYF.

The chain employs TRBV6-1 and TRBJ1-1; D remains unclear. V was cut by 2 bases and J by 6 bases, with 7 bases left in between. The germline gives CDR1 MNHNS, CDR2 SASEGT. The CDR3 loop spans 12 amino acids. The CDR3 DNA follows: TGTGCCAGCAGTGAACAGGTGCCTGAAGCTTTCTTT. Translated, it gives CASSEQVPEAFF.

CDR3 coding DNA: TGTGCCAGCAAGTTGAGCGGGAGTGAGGCAGATACGCAGTATTTT. Translating it yields CASKLSGSEADTQYF. J is TRBJ2-3 and V is TRBV7-3, with 8 bases aligning to TRBD2. The junction had 10 bases not matched to a gene; V was cut back by 7 bases and J by 4 bases. The CDR3 contains 15 residues. CDR1 is SGHTA and CDR2 is FQGTGA in the germline V gene.

The rearrangement links TRBV10-3 to TRBJ2-7; TRBD1 matches at 7 bases. The CDR3 runs to 15 residues. The germline gives CDR1 ENHRY, CDR2 SYGVKD. V was clipped by 0 bases and J by 2 bases; unmatched bases: 4. CDR3 protein: CAISESPGQPYEQYF. The CDR3 coding sequence is TGTGCCATCAGTGAGTCGCCGGGACAGCCCTACGAGCAGTACTTC.

This clone was seen a single time. V and J are TRBV6-1 and TRBJ2-5; 13 bases agree with TRBD2. CDR1 is MNHNS, CDR2 SASEGT, per germline. The CDR3 has 15 residues. The V segment lost 3 bases and the J segment 5 bases; nucleotides outside the gene matches: 3. The CDR3: CASSERTSGSETQYF. In DNA form, the CDR3 reads TGTGCCAGCAGTGAGAGGACTAGCGGGAGTGAGACCCAGTACTTC.

The genes are TRBV6-1 and TRBJ2-2; 10 positions match TRBD2. The CDR3 is 15 residues long. V lost 5 bases and J lost 3; bases outside the gene matches: 3. Germline CDR1 MNHNS, CDR2 SASEGT. Here the CDR3 DNA reads TGTGCCAGCAGTAGTCTAGCGGGGGACACCGGGGAGCTGTTTTTT. Its translation is CASSSLAGDTGELFF.

V and J are TRBV30 and TRBJ1-1; possible D gene TRBD1, 6 bases. The CDR3 covers 15 residues. Germline V gene lookup returns CDR1 GTSNPN and CDR2 SVGIG (reference sequence). Between the trimmed V and J ends, which lost 0 bases and 5 bases, there was a span of 16 bases. The CDR3 DNA reads TGTGCCTGGAGTGTACTGGGGGCCCCGGGGACTGAAGCTTTCTTT. Protein product: CAWSVLGAPGTEAFF.

This clone was observed a few times. The chain has TRBV6-4 and TRBJ2-1, with a weak D call TRBD1 (5 bases). CDR3 size: 14 residues. Per the germline V gene, CDR1 is MRHNA and CDR2 is SNTAGT. Between the trimmed V and J ends, which lost 6 bases and 6 bases, there was a span of 15 bases. The CDR3 region is CASSADSPGNEQFF. Here the CDR3 DNA reads TGTGCCAGCAGCGCCGACAGCCCCGGCAATGAGCAGTTCTTC.

This rearrangement joins TRBV4-1 to TRBJ2-7, with 7 bases fitting TRBD1. The CDR3 is made up of 15 amino acids. Per the germline V gene, CDR1 is MGHRA and CDR2 is YSYEKL. Trimming removed 1 base from V and 3 bases from J; junction bases left unmatched: 6. The CDR3 DNA reads TGCGCCAGCAGCCAAGCGGGACAGACGATCTACGAGCAGTACTTC. Translated: CASSQAGQTIYEQYF.

The CDR3 here is CAWSWRGEQFF. For the CDR3, the DNA is TGTGCCTGGAGTTGGAGAGGGGAGCAGTTCTTC. This chain joins TRBV30 and TRBJ2-1, with a tentative D call TRBD2 (5 bases). V shed 2 bases and J shed 10 bases, with 9 bases lying between them. Germline-derived CDR1 and CDR2 are GTSNPN and SVGIG (reference sequence). There are 11 residues in the CDR3.

The J gene is TRBJ2-3, the V gene TRBV5-4; D might be TRBD2 (7 bases). V was trimmed by 0 bases and J by 6 bases, leaving 14 bases between them. CDR1 SGHNT and CDR2 YYREEE come from the germline V gene (reference sequence). The CDR3 loop spans 15 amino acids. In DNA form, the CDR3 reads TGTGCCAGCAGCTTGGTGGGGGGGCCGACCGATACGCAGTATTTT. Its protein product is CASSLVGGPTDTQYF.

The rearrangement links TRBV6-5 to TRBJ2-5, with TRBD2 as a possible D gene (6 bases). The CDR3 sequence is 15 residues long. Germline CDR1 reads MNHEY; CDR2 reads SVGAGI. Trimming pared 4 bases from V and 1 base from J, leaving 13 bases between. The DNA of the CDR3 is TGTGCCAGCAGTTCCCGAGGACTATTCCAAGAGACCCAGTACTTC. This codes for CASSSRGLFQETQYF.

The chain is built from TRBV6-6 and TRBJ1-5; D not certain. Germline-derived CDR1 and CDR2 are MNHNY and SVGAGI (reference sequence). V was cut by 7 bases and J by 1 base, with 5 bases left in between. The CDR3 consists of 12 residues. The CDR3 spells CASTGSNQPQHF. CDR3 sequence (DNA): TGTGCCAGCACGGGAAGCAATCAGCCCCAGCATTTT.

This sequence joins TRBV5-6 and TRBJ2-3; 7 nucleotides agree with TRBD2. Germline V gene sequence: CDR1 SGHDT, CDR2 YYEEEE. The CDR3 is 15 amino acids. V dropped 2 bases and J dropped 0; count of bases not matched to a gene: 3. The CDR3 protein is CASSLAGMSTDTQYF. In DNA form, the CDR3 reads TGTGCCAGCAGCTTAGCGGGAATGAGCACAGATACGCAGTATTTT.

V gene TRBV4-2 combines with J gene TRBJ2-1; the D is unclear. The CDR3 spans 14 residues. V was shortened by 3 bases and J by 10 bases, with 16 bases between the two germline ends. Germline V gene sequence: CDR1 LGHNA, CDR2 YNFKEQ. The CDR3 sequence is CASSHPGQLGEQFF. The CDR3, as DNA: TGTGCCAGCAGCCACCCCGGTCAGCTCGGGGAGCAGTTCTTC.

The rearrangement uses TRBV7-3 and TRBJ1-1, with D unclear. Trimming stripped 4 bases from V and 5 bases from J, with 14 bases between. Germline V gene data show CDR1 as SGHTA and CDR2 as FQGTGA. The CDR3 consists of 14 residues. The CDR3 protein is CASSWTGVGTEAFF. The CDR3 DNA reads as TGTGCCAGCAGCTGGACCGGGGTCGGGACTGAAGCTTTCTTT.

This clone occurred a few times. The chain recombines TRBV4-3 with TRBJ1-6; D unresolved. Trimming shortened V by 3 bases and J by 5 bases, and 11 bases separated the two germline ends. CDR1 and CDR2 from the germline V gene are LGHNA and YSLEER. CDR3 length: 15 residues. The CDR3 DNA sequence: TGCGCCAGCAGCCATAACAGATACGATAATTCACCCCTCCACTTT. It translates to CASSHNRYDNSPLHF.

Only one count was recorded for this clone. This chain connects TRBV4-1 to TRBJ1-3, with a weak D call TRBD1 (6 bases). CDR1 MGHRA and CDR2 YSYEKL come from the germline V gene. With 0 bases removed from V and 4 bases from J, the gap between germline ends came to 13 bases. There are 16 residues in the CDR3. CDR3 protein: CASSQDRGGSGNTIYF. CDR3 coding DNA: TGCGCCAGCAGCCAAGACAGGGGCGGCTCGGGAAACACCATATATTTT.

This chain links TRBV7-3 with TRBJ2-1; possible D gene TRBD2, 6 bases. With 3 bases removed from V and 6 bases from J, the gap between germline ends came to 6 bases. Germline V lookup: CDR1 SGHTA, CDR2 FQGTGA. The CDR3 is 12 residues long. CDR3 sequence: CASSFSGNEQFF. CDR3 nucleotides: TGTGCCAGCAGCTTTAGCGGCAATGAGCAGTTCTTC.

This chain uses TRBV13 with TRBJ1-2; D is possibly TRBD1 (6 bases). This CDR3 has 17 residues. The germline CDR1 and CDR2 sequences are PRHDT and FYEKMQ (reference sequence). Trimming removed 4 bases from V and 2 bases from J, with 20 bases in between. This chain's CDR3 is CASSSTPGQTQNYGYTF. CDR3 nucleotides: TGTGCCAGCAGCTCAACCCCCGGACAGACCCAGAACTATGGCTACACCTTC.

V is TRBV13 and J is TRBJ2-5, with TRBD2 identical over 12 bases. The V gene's germline CDR1 is PRHDT and CDR2 FYEKMQ (reference sequence). V lost 2 bases and J lost 6; bases outside the gene matches: 10. This CDR3 has 17 residues. This CDR3 reads CASSLSSSGGGIQTQYF. The CDR3 region has the DNA TGTGCCAGCAGCTTATCGTCTAGCGGGGGGGGCATTCAGACCCAGTACTTC.

V gene TRBV27 combines with J gene TRBJ2-7; TRBD2 is a possible D gene (5 bases). The CDR3 runs to 15 residues. With 0 bases removed from V and 4 bases from J, the gap between germline ends came to 13 bases. Germline CDR1 MNHEY, CDR2 SMNVEV (reference sequence). The CDR3 here is CASSLSQLVGYEQYF. For the CDR3, the DNA is TGTGCCAGCAGTTTATCTCAACTAGTAGGGTACGAGCAGTACTTC.

The V call is TRBV19, the J call TRBJ2-1; TRBD1 matches at 8 bases. The V segment lost 3 bases and the J segment 10 bases; nucleotides outside the gene matches: 11. The CDR3 contains 15 residues. CDR1 is LNHDA and CDR2 is SQIVND in the germline V gene (reference sequence). CDR3 in amino acids: CASSIAPGQVQEQFF. In DNA, the CDR3 is TGTGCCAGTAGTATCGCACCGGGACAGGTACAAGAGCAGTTCTTC.

This clone was counted a single time. The genes are TRBV6-1 and TRBJ2-5; 7 bases align to TRBD2. This CDR3 comprises 15 residues. J was trimmed by 5 bases and V by 1 base; bases with no gene match: 7. CDR1 is MNHNS and CDR2 is SASEGT in the germline V gene. The CDR3 DNA sequence: TGTGCCAGCAGTGAAGTAACGGGAGGTGCGGAGACCCAGTACTTC. Its translation: CASSEVTGGAETQYF.

The chain uses TRBV28 and TRBJ1-1; D not certain. This CDR3 spans 12 amino acids. Germline V gene sequence: CDR1 MDHEN, CDR2 SYDVKM. Trimming pared 2 bases from V and 2 bases from J, leaving 3 bases between. For the CDR3, the DNA is TGTGCCAGCAGTTTAGGCAACACTGAAGCTTTCTTT. Protein product: CASSLGNTEAFF.

This chain links TRBV6-5 with TRBJ2-5; D remains unclear. V lost 2 bases to trimming and J lost 2 bases, with 9 bases between them. Germline V CDR1 and CDR2: MNHEY, SVGAGI. There are 14 residues in the CDR3. The CDR3, as DNA: TGTGCCAGCAGTTACGACGGGTTGCAAGAGACCCAGTACTTC. Translating it yields CASSYDGLQETQYF.